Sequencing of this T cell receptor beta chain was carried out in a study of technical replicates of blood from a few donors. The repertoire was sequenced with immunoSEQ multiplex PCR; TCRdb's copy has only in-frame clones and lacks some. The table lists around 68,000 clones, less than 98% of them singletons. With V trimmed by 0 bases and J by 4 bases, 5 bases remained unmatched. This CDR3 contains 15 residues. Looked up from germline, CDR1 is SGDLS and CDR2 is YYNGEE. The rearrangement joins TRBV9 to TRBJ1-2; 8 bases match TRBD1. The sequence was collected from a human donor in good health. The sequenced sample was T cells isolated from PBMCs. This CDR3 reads CASSVDPTGGYGYTF. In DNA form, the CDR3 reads TGTGCCAGCAGCGTAGACCCCACAGGGGGCTATGGCTACACCTTC.